Shown below are 4 T cell receptor beta chains from a single sample sequenced in a study of T cells in localized non-small cell lung cancer. The repertoire was sequenced with immunoSEQ multiplex PCR; TCRdb's copy has only in-frame clones and lacks some. The table records about 130,000 clones, 70% to 90% of them present only once. The sequences come from peripheral blood, collected before any cancer treatment. The receptor set was obtained from a female donor over 55 with stage I lung adenocarcinoma.

The chain has TRBV14 and TRBJ1-4; the match to TRBD1 covers 10 bases. V trimming: 4 bases; J trimming: 0 bases; junction bases outside the gene matches: 5. The CDR3 totals 17 residues. Germline V gene sequence: CDR1 SGHDN, CDR2 FVKESK. CDR3 amino acids: CASSRRQGAATNEKLFF. The CDR3 nucleotides read TGTGCCAGCAGCCGAAGACAGGGGGCTGCAACTAATGAAAAACTGTTTTTT. The full variable domain, with the rest looked up from reference TRBV14 and TRBJ1-4, is EAGVTQFPSHSVIEKGQTVTLRCDPISGHDNLYWYRRVMGKEIKFLLHFVKESKQDESGMPNNRFLAERTGGTYSTLKVQPAELEDSGVYFCASSRRQGAATNEKLFFGSGTQLSVL.

J is TRBJ2-5 and V is TRBV28; the D is unclear. V was cut by 3 bases and J by 9 bases, with 8 bases left in between. The CDR3 has 11 residues. Germline lookup yields CDR1 MDHEN and CDR2 SYDVKM. The CDR3, as DNA: TGTGCCAGCAGTTTTGCTAGGGCCCAGTACTTC. Protein sequence: CASSFARAQYF. The full variable domain, its missing parts supplied by reference TRBV28 and TRBJ2-5, is DVKVTQSSRYLVKRTGEKVFLECVQDMDHENMFWYRQDPGLGLRLIYFSYDVKMKEKGDIPEGYSVSREKKERFSLILESASTNQTSMYLCASSFARAQYFGPGTRLLVL.

This clone was seen only once. The chain has TRBV7-8 and TRBJ2-7; TRBD1 or TRBD2 may be the D gene (5 bases each). V shed 8 bases and J shed 6 bases, with 17 bases lying between them. From germline, CDR1 is SGHVS and CDR2 FQNEAQ. The CDR3 consists of 13 residues. CDR3 nucleotides: TGTGCCAGCGGAACTAGGGGCCTCTCCGAGCAGTACTTC. This gives the protein CASGTRGLSEQYF.

This chain uses TRBV29-1 with TRBJ2-5; 12 bases are a match to TRBD2. Losses at the gene ends were 7 bases for V and 5 bases for J; bases not matched to a gene: 5. The CDR3 is 13 residues long. The germline gives CDR1 SQVTM, CDR2 ANQGSEA. The CDR3, as DNA: TGCAGCGAATGGACTAGCGGGATGGAGACCCAGTACTTC. It translates to CSEWTSGMETQYF.